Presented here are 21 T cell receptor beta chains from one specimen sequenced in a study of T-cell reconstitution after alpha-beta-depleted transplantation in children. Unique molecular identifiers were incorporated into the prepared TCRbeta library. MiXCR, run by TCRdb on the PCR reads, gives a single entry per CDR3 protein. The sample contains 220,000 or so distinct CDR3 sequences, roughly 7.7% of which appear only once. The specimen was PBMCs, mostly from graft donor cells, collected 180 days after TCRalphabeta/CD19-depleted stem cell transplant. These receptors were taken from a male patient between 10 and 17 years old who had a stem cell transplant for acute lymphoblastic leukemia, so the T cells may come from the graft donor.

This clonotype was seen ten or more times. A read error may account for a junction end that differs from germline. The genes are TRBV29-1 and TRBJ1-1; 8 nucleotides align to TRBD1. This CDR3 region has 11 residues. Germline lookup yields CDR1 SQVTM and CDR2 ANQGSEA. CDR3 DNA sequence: TGCAGCGTTCGACAGGGGAACACTGAAGCTTTT. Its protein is CSVRQGNTEAF.

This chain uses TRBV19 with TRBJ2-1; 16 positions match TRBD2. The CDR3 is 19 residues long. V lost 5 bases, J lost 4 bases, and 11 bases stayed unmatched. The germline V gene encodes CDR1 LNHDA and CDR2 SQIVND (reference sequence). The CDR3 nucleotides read TGTGCCAGTAGTGATGAGGGACTAGCGGGAGGGCCTTGGTACAATGAGCAGTTCTTC. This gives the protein CASSDEGLAGGPWYNEQFF.

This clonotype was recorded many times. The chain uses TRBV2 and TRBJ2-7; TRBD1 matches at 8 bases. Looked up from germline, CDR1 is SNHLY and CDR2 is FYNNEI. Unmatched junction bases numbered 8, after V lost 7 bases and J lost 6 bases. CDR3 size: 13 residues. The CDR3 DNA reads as TGTGCCAGCACAGGGGGCGTACCCCCCGAGCAGTACTTC. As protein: CASTGGVPPEQYF.

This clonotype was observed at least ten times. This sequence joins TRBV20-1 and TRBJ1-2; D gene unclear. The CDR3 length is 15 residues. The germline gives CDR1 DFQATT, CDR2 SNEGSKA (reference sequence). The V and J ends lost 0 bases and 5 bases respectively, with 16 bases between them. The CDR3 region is CSARDSVSGGYGYTF. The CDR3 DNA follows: TGCAGTGCTAGAGACTCGGTCTCAGGAGGATATGGCTACACCTTC.

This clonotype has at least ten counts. DNA for the CDR3: TGCAGCGTGGGGACAGGGGGAATCAGAGAGCAGTACTTC. Its translation: CSVGTGGIREQYF. The chain is built from TRBV29-1 and TRBJ2-7, with TRBD1 identical over 11 bases. CDR1 is SQVTM and CDR2 is ANQGSEA in the germline V gene. The V and J ends lost 6 bases and 7 bases, in that order; junction bases with no gene match: 8. The CDR3 runs 13 residues.

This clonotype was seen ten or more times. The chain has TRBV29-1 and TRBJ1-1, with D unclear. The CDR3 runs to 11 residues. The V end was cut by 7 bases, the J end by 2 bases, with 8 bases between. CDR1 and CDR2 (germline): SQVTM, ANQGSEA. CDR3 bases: TGCAGCGCCCGGGGAAACACTGAAGCTTTCTTT. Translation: CSARGNTEAFF. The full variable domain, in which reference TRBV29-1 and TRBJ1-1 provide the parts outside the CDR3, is SAVISQKPSRDICQRGTSLTIQCQVDSQVTMMFWYRQQPGQSLTLIATANQGSEATYESGFVIDKFPISRPNLTFSTLTVSNMSPEDSSIYLCSARGNTEAFFGQGTRLTVV.

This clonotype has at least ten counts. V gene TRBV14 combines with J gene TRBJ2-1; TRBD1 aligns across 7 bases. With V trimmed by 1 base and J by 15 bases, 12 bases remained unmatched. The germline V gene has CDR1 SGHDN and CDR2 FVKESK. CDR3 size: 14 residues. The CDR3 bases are TGTGCCAGCAGCCAAGTTGGGCTTTCGACAGGGCGGTTCTTC. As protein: CASSQVGLSTGRFF.

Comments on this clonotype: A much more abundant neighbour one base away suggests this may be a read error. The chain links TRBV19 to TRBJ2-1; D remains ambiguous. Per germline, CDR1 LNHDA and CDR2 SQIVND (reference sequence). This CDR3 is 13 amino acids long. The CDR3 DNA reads TGTGCCAGTACAGCTCCCGCCTACAATGAGCATTTCTTC. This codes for CASTAPAYNEHFF.

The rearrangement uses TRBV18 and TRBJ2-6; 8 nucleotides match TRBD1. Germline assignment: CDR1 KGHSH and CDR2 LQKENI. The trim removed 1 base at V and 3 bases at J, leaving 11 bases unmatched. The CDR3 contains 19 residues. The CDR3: CASSPQAAGGLGGANVLTF. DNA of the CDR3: TGTGCCAGCTCACCACAGGCGGCAGGGGGCTTAGGTGGGGCCAACGTCCTGACTTTC.

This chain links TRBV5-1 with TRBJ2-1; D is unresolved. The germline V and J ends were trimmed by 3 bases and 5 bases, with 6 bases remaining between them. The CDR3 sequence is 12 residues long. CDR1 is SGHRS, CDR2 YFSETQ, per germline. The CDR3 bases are TGCGCCAGCAGCTCCTATGACAATGAGCAGTTCTTC. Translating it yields CASSSYDNEQFF.

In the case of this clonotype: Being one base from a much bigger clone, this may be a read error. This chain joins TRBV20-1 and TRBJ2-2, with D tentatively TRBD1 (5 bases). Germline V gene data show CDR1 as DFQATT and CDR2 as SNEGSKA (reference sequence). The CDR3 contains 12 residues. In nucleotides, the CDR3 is TGCAGTGCTAGAGGGGGCACCCGGGAGCTGTTTTTT. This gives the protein CSARGGTRELFF.

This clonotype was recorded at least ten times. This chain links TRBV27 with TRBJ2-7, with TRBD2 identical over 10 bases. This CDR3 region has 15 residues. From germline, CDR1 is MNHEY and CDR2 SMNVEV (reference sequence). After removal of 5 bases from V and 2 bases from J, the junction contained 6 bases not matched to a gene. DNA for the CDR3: TGTGCCAGCAGTGGGGATAGCGGGGGGCCCTACGAGCAGTACTTC. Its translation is CASSGDSGGPYEQYF.

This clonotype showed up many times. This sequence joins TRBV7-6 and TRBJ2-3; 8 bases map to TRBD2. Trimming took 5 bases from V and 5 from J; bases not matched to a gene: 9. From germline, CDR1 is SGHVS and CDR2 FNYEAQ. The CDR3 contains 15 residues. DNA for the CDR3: TGTGCCAGCAGCCTAAAGCGGGAGAGAGGAGATACGCAGTATTTT. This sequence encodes CASSLKRERGDTQYF.

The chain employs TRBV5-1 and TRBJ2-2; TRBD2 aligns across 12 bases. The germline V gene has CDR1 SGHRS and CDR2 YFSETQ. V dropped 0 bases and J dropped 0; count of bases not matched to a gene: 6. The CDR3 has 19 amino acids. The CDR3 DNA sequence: TGCGCCAGCAGCTTGGTCGAACTAGCGGGAGGACCGAACACCGGGGAGCTGTTTTTT. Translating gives CASSLVELAGGPNTGELFF.

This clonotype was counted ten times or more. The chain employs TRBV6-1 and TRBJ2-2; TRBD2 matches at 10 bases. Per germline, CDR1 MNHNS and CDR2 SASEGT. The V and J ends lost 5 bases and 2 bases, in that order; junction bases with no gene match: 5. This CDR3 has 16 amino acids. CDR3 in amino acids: CASSPLAGDNTGELFF. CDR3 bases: TGTGCCAGCAGTCCCCTAGCGGGAGATAACACCGGGGAGCTGTTTTTT.

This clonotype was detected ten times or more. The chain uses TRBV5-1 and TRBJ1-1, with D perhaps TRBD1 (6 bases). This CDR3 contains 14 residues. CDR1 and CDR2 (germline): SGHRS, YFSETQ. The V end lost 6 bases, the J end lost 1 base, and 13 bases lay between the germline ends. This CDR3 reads CASKPQGTNTEAFF. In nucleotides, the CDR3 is TGCGCCAGCAAACCTCAGGGGACGAACACTGAAGCTTTCTTT.

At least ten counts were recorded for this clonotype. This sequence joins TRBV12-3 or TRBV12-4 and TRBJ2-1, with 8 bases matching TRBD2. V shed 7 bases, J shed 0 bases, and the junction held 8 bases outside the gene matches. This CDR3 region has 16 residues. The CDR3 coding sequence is TGTGCCAGCACCTTTACGGGGGGGGGCTCCTACAATGAGCAGTTCTTC. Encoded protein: CASTFTGGGSYNEQFF.

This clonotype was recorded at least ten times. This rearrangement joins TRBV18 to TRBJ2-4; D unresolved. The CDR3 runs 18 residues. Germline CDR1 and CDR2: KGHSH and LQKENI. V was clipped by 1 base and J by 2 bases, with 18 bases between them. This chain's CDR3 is CASSPQQDILGSKNIQYF. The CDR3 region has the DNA TGTGCCAGCTCACCACAGCAGGATATTTTGGGATCCAAAAACATTCAGTACTTC.

The CDR3 bases are TGCAGTGCCCTGGGACTAGCGGGGGGGAACCAAGAGACCCAGTACTTC. Translated, it gives CSALGLAGGNQETQYF. The J gene is TRBJ2-5, the V gene TRBV20-1; TRBD2 agrees at 16 bases. This CDR3 region has 16 residues. The ends lost 6 bases at V and 0 bases at J; junction bases unmatched: 4. The germline V gene has CDR1 DFQATT and CDR2 SNEGSKA (reference sequence).

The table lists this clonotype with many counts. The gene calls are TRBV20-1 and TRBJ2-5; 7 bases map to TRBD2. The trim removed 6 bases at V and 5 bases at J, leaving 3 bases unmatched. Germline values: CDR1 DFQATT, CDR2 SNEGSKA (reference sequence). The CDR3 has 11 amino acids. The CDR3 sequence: CSATAGETQYF. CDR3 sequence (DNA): TGCAGTGCAACAGCGGGGGAGACCCAGTACTTC.

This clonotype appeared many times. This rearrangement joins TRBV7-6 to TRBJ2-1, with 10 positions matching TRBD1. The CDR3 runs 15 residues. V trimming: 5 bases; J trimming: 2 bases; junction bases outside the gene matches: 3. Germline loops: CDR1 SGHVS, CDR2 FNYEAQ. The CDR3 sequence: CASSRDRGTYNEQFF. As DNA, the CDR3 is TGTGCCAGCAGCCGGGACAGGGGAACCTACAATGAGCAGTTCTTC.